This T cell receptor (beta chain) was recovered during a study of shared clonotypes between healthy human individuals. This clone showed up many times. The CDR3 has 14 residues. Germline V lookup: CDR1 SGHNT, CDR2 YYREEE (reference sequence). The V and J ends lost 0 bases and 2 bases respectively, with 9 bases between them. Several immunoSEQ 96-well plates shared each subset's DNA, each plate a replicate. Here immunoSEQ multiplex PCR was the method, and the copy in TCRdb shows in-frame clones only, minus some. The sample records 450,000 to 550,000 clones, about four fifths being singletons. This clonotype was sampled from a middle-aged woman in good health. Some clones in this sample may be carry-over from other donors' samples. The J gene is TRBJ2-7, the V gene TRBV5-4; D unclear. Sequencing used PBMCs. CDR3 in DNA: TGTGCCAGCAGCTTGGGCTCGGATGCCTACGAGCAGTACTTC. Its translation: CASSLGSDAYEQYF.